The text below deals with one T cell receptor (beta chain). The sample comes from a study of T cell changes during pregnancy in multiple sclerosis. The CDR3 contains 16 residues. Germline CDR1 MNHEY, CDR2 SVGAGI. V lost 2 bases and J 3 bases, leaving 14 bases between the germline ends. Using immunoSEQ multiplex PCR, the repertoire was profiled, and TCRdb retains in-frame clones only, with some absent. Among some 87,000 clones listed, roughly 92% were seen once. The chain joins TRBV6-5 to TRBJ1-3; D perhaps matches TRBD1 (6 bases). The source was CD4+ T cells from peripheral blood mononuclear cells, collected before pregnancy. This clonotype was obtained from a female donor with multiple sclerosis, enrolled in a pregnancy study. The CDR3, as DNA: TGTGCCAGCAGTTACAGTCCAGGGGCAGGTGGAAACACCATATATTTT. The encoded protein is CASSYSPGAGGNTIYF.